Each of the 5 T cell receptor beta chains below was sequenced from the same sample in a study of immune reconstitution after stem cell transplant in scleroderma. Each CDR3 protein gets one entry after TCRdb re-called the RT-PCR reads with MiXCR. Of around 1,700 distinct CDR3 sequences in the sample, roughly an eighth were seen once. Sampling was done before or after autologous hematopoietic stem cell transplantation (not recorded which). All receptors derive from a female donor with systemic sclerosis.

This clonotype is labeled medium-sized. This chain connects TRBV20-1 to TRBJ2-7, with TRBD2 matching 8 bases. Unmatched junction bases numbered 1, after V lost 3 bases and J lost 3 bases. Germline CDR1 is DFQATT and CDR2 is SNEGSKA (reference sequence). This CDR3 is 12 amino acids long. This CDR3 is CSARRGDYEQYF. CDR3 DNA sequence: TGCAGTGCTAGGCGGGGGGACTACGAGCAGTACTTC.

By share, this clonotype counts as large. This chain joins TRBV10-3 and TRBJ2-3; TRBD1 matches at 9 bases. The germline V gene encodes CDR1 ENHRY and CDR2 SYGVKD. Unmatched junction bases numbered 1, after V lost 6 bases and J lost 0 bases. The CDR3 sequence is 14 residues long. The CDR3 sequence: CAISDRGSTDTQYF. The CDR3 nucleotides read TGTGCCATCAGCGACAGGGGGAGCACAGATACGCAGTATTTT.

This clonotype was counted between two and nine times. The chain employs TRBV12-3 or TRBV12-4 and TRBJ2-7; D is perhaps TRBD1 (6 bases). Trimming shortened V by 6 bases and J by 5 bases, and 11 bases separated the two germline ends. This CDR3 is 12 amino acids long. The CDR3 nucleotides are TGTGCCAGCAGACGGACAGATAACGAGCAGTACTTC. It encodes CASRRTDNEQYF.

This clonotype counts as large. The chain recombines TRBV6-1 with TRBJ1-3, with D hard to call. Deletions cut 7 bases from V and 0 bases from J, with 10 bases between. Germline loops: CDR1 MNHNS, CDR2 SASEGT. This CDR3 region has 14 residues. This CDR3 is CASTSSLSGNTIYF. Here the CDR3 DNA reads TGTGCCAGCACTAGCAGCCTCTCTGGAAACACCATATATTTT.

This clonotype turned up a few times. The J gene is TRBJ2-7, the V gene TRBV27; a possible D gene is TRBD1 (6 bases). V lost 4 bases and J 2 bases, leaving 12 bases between the germline ends. This CDR3 is 14 amino acids long. Looked up from germline, CDR1 is MNHEY and CDR2 is SMNVEV (reference sequence). The CDR3 is CASSSGQFAYEQYF. CDR3 coding DNA: TGTGCCAGCAGTTCCGGACAGTTCGCCTACGAGCAGTACTTC.